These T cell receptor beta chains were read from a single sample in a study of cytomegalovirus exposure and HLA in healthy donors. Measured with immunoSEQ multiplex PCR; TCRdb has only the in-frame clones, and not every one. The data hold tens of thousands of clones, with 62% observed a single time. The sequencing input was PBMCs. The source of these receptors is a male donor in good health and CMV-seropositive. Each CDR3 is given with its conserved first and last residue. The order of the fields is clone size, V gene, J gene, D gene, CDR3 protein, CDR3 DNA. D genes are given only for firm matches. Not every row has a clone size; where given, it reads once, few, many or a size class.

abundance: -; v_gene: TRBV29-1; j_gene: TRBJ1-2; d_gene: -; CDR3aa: CSVVGQGVNYGYTF; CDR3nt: TGCAGCGTAGTGGGACAAGGAGTTAACTATGGCTACACCTTC
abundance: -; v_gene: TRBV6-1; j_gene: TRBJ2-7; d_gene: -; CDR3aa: CASSGGPEQYF; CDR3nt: TGTGCCAGCAGTGGCGGTCCCGAGCAGTACTTC
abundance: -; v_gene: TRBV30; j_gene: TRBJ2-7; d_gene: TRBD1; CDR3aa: CAWSAPFGTGSYEQYF; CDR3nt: TGTGCCTGGAGTGCCCCCTTCGGGACAGGTTCCTACGAGCAGTACTTC
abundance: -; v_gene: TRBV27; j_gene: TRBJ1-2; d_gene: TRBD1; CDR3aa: CASSLGTGPIYGYTF; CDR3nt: TGTGCCAGCAGTTTAGGGACAGGACCCATCTATGGCTACACCTTC
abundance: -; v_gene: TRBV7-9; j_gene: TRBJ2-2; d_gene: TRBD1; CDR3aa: CASSPGTGDPTGELFF; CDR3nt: TGTGCCAGCAGCCCAGGGACAGGAGATCCTACCGGGGAGCTGTTTTTT
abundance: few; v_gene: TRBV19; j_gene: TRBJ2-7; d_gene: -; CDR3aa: CASSMGRGNFYEQYF; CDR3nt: TGTGCCAGTAGTATGGGCAGGGGCAATTTCTACGAGCAGTACTTC
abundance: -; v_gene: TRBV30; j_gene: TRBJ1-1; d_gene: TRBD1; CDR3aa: CARSTGVRAEAFF; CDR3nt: TGTGCCCGGAGTACAGGGGTGAGGGCTGAAGCTTTCTTT
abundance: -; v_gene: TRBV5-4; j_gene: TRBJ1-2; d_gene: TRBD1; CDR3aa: CASSPTGGLGAGYTF; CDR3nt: TGTGCCAGCAGCCCGACAGGGGGATTGGGCGCTGGCTACACCTTC
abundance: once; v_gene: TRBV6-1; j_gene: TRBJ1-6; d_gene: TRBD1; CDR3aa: CASQTGRGHSPLHF; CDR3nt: TGTGCCAGCCAAACAGGCAGGGGGCATTCACCCCTCCACTTT
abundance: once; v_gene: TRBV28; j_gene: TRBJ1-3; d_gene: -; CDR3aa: CASRPRGEGNTIYF; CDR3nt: TGTGCCAGCAGACCCAGGGGCGAGGGAAACACCATATATTTT
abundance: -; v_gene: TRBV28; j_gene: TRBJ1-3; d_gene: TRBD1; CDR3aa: CASSLGTGDRQGNTIYF; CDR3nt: TGTGCCAGCAGTTTGGGGACAGGGGATCGTCAAGGAAACACCATATATTTT
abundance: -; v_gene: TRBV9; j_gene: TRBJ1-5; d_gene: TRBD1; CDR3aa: CASSGGQGTNQPQHF; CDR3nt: TGTGCCAGCAGCGGGGGACAGGGGACAAATCAGCCCCAGCATTTT
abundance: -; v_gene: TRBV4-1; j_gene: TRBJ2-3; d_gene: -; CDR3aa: CASSPRTKTSTDTQYF; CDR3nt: TGCGCCAGCAGCCCGCGGACAAAAACTAGCACAGATACGCAGTATTTT
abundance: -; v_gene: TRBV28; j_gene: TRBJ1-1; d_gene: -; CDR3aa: CASSRNTEAFF; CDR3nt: TGTGCCAGCAGCAGAAACACTGAAGCTTTCTTT
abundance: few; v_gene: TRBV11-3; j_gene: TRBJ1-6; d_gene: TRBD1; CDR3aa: CASSGQDSSPLHF; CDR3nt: TGTGCCAGCTCGGGACAGGACTCATCACCCCTCCACTTT
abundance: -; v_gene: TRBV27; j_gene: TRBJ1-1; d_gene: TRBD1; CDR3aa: CASSAWDRGGTEAFF; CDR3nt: TGTGCCAGCAGTGCGTGGGACAGGGGAGGAACTGAAGCTTTCTTT